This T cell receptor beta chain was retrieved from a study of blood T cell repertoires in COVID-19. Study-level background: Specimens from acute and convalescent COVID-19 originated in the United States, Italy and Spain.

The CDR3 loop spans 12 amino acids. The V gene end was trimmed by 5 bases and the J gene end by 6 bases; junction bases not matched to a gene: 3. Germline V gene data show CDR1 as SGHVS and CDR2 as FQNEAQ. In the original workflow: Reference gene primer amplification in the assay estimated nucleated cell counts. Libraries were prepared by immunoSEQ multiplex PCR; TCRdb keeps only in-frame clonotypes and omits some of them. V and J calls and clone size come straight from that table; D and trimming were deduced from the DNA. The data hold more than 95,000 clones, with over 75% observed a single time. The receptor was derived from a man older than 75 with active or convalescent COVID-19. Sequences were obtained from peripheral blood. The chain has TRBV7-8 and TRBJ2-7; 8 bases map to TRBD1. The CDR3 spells CASSPGGLEQYF. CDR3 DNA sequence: TGTGCCAGCAGCCCAGGGGGCCTCGAGCAGTACTTC.